Listed below are T cell receptor beta chains from one sample, sequenced in a study of CD8 T cells in ankylosing spondylitis. One entry per CDR3 protein results from TCRdb running MiXCR on the 5' RACE reads. This sample yields 200,000 to 250,000 distinct CDR3 sequences, of which about 10% are seen a single time; 6% to 8% belongs to the top ten. Sequenced input: blood, either unsorted or a sorted T cell fraction (not recorded which). The receptor set was obtained from a male donor with ankylosing spondylitis or in good health (not recorded which). Both conserved end residues are part of each CDR3. The order of the fields is D gene, clone size, J gene, V gene, CDR3 protein, CDR3 DNA. A D gene is named only where the DNA matches it firmly. Expanded clones get a size class; other rows say once, few or many, or leave the size out.

D: NA; size: NA; J: TRBJ2-6; V: TRBV30; CDR3: CAWSLSGANVLTF; DNA: TGTGCCTGGAGTTTATCTGGGGCCAACGTCCTGACTTTC
D: NA; size: many; J: TRBJ2-3; V: TRBV29-1; CDR3: CSVRSGTDTQYF; DNA: TGCAGCGTTCGTAGCGGAACAGATACGCAGTATTTT
D: NA; size: NA; J: TRBJ2-1; V: TRBV12-3/TRBV12-4; CDR3: CASSFAGAMGEQFF; DNA: TGTGCCAGCAGTTTTGCCGGAGCGATGGGTGAGCAGTTCTTC
D: TRBD2; size: many; J: TRBJ2-2; V: TRBV6-1; CDR3: CASSSGDGTGELFF; DNA: TGTGCCAGCAGTAGCGGGGATGGGACCGGGGAGCTGTTTTTT
D: TRBD1; size: many; J: TRBJ1-5; V: TRBV9; CDR3: CASSLDRDSNQPQHF; DNA: TGTGCCAGCAGCCTAGACAGGGATAGCAATCAGCCCCAGCATTTT
D: NA; size: many; J: TRBJ1-2; V: TRBV29-1; CDR3: CSVDTGGYTF; DNA: TGCAGCGTGGATACAGGAGGCTACACCTTC
D: TRBD1; size: many; J: TRBJ2-7; V: TRBV5-1; CDR3: CASTVRTGGSYEQYF; DNA: TGCGCCAGCACGGTCCGGACAGGTGGGTCCTACGAGCAGTACTTC
D: NA; size: many; J: TRBJ2-4; V: TRBV5-1; CDR3: CASSFGGADIQYF; DNA: TGCGCCAGCAGCTTTGGCGGGGCAGACATTCAGTACTTC
D: NA; size: many; J: TRBJ2-2; V: TRBV12-3/TRBV12-4; CDR3: CASSPYTGTLTGELFF; DNA: TGTGCCAGCAGTCCCTACACCGGGACGTTAACCGGGGAGCTGTTTTTT
D: NA; size: many; J: TRBJ2-1; V: TRBV29-1; CDR3: CSVSRPGGAYNEQFF; DNA: TGCAGCGTCAGCCGGCCAGGGGGGGCCTACAATGAGCAGTTCTTC
D: TRBD1; size: many; J: TRBJ2-7; V: TRBV5-1; CDR3: CASSLGVRGQDEQYF; DNA: TGCGCCAGCAGCTTGGGAGTCAGGGGGCAGGACGAGCAGTACTTC
D: TRBD1; size: many; J: TRBJ2-5; V: TRBV7-2; CDR3: CASSLGGQGKTQYF; DNA: TGTGCCAGCAGCTTAGGGGGACAGGGAAAGACCCAGTACTTC
D: TRBD1; size: many; J: TRBJ2-1; V: TRBV5-1; CDR3: CASSPGQGAREQFF; DNA: TGCGCCAGCAGCCCGGGACAGGGGGCGCGTGAGCAGTTCTTC
D: NA; size: many; J: TRBJ2-3; V: TRBV27; CDR3: CASSFGPSTDTQYF; DNA: TGTGCCAGCAGTTTTGGGCCTAGCACAGATACGCAGTATTTT
D: TRBD2; size: many; J: TRBJ2-5; V: TRBV27; CDR3: CASSLSGLAGGETQYF; DNA: TGTGCCAGCAGTTTATCGGGACTAGCGGGGGGGGAGACCCAGTACTTC
D: NA; size: many; J: TRBJ2-3; V: TRBV5-1; CDR3: CASGPKSTDTQYF; DNA: TGCGCCAGCGGCCCAAAAAGCACAGATACGCAGTATTTT
D: NA; size: many; J: TRBJ1-5; V: TRBV6-5; CDR3: CASSYSRNQPQHF; DNA: TGTGCCAGCAGTTACTCGAGGAATCAGCCCCAGCATTTT
D: NA; size: many; J: TRBJ2-2; V: TRBV20-1; CDR3: CSAPIATGELFF; DNA: TGCAGTGCCCCAATAGCAACCGGGGAGCTGTTTTTT
D: NA; size: few; J: TRBJ2-7; V: TRBV18; CDR3: CASSPGPGWYEQYF; DNA: TGTGCCAGCTCACCAGGGCCAGGGTGGTACGAGCAGTACTTC
D: NA; size: few; J: TRBJ2-7; V: TRBV9; CDR3: CASSETPGKVYEQYF; DNA: TGTGCCAGCAGCGAGACCCCCGGGAAGGTCTACGAGCAGTACTTC
D: TRBD1; size: many; J: TRBJ1-2; V: TRBV7-9; CDR3: CASTSGGYGYTF; DNA: TGTGCCAGCACTTCAGGGGGCTATGGCTACACCTTC
D: NA; size: many; J: TRBJ2-1; V: TRBV7-2; CDR3: CASSNDRSSYNEQFF; DNA: TGTGCCAGCAGCAACGACAGAAGCTCCTACAATGAGCAGTTCTTC
D: NA; size: many; J: TRBJ1-5; V: TRBV6-1; CDR3: CASSEWGGPNQPQHF; DNA: TGTGCCAGCAGTGAATGGGGGGGCCCCAATCAGCCCCAGCATTTT
D: NA; size: many; J: TRBJ2-2; V: TRBV11-2; CDR3: CASTPGWGGELFF; DNA: TGTGCCAGCACCCCAGGGTGGGGCGGGGAGCTGTTTTTT
D: NA; size: many; J: TRBJ2-5; V: TRBV5-1; CDR3: CASSSGQLQETQYF; DNA: TGCGCCAGCAGCTCAGGACAGCTACAAGAGACCCAGTACTTC
D: TRBD1; size: many; J: TRBJ1-1; V: TRBV10-2; CDR3: CASRGTGGGYTEAFF; DNA: TGCGCCAGCAGGGGGACAGGGGGCGGTTACACTGAAGCTTTCTTT
D: TRBD2; size: many; J: TRBJ2-1; V: TRBV7-7; CDR3: CASSRWTSGDNEQFF; DNA: TGTGCCAGCAGCCGGTGGACTAGCGGGGACAATGAGCAGTTCTTC
D: NA; size: many; J: TRBJ2-1; V: TRBV20-1; CDR3: CSASPWTEGFNEQFF; DNA: TGCAGTGCTAGCCCTTGGACTGAGGGATTCAATGAGCAGTTCTTC
D: NA; size: many; J: TRBJ2-7; V: TRBV6-1; CDR3: CASSRKMIGGDSFYEQYF; DNA: TGTGCCAGCAGTCGCAAGATGATCGGAGGGGATTCTTTCTACGAGCAGTACTTC
D: NA; size: NA; J: TRBJ2-6; V: TRBV12-3/TRBV12-4; CDR3: CASLVRAGANVLTF; DNA: TGTGCCAGCTTGGTGCGGGCTGGGGCCAACGTCCTGACTTTC
D: TRBD2; size: many; J: TRBJ2-2; V: TRBV18; CDR3: CASSHSFASGTSGELFF; DNA: TGTGCCAGCTCACATAGCTTCGCTAGCGGGACGTCCGGGGAGCTGTTTTTT
D: NA; size: NA; J: TRBJ2-7; V: TRBV12-3/TRBV12-4; CDR3: CASSLARYRGIGEQYF; DNA: TGTGCCAGCAGTTTAGCGCGATATCGGGGGATCGGCGAGCAGTACTTC
D: NA; size: many; J: TRBJ1-5; V: TRBV12-3/TRBV12-4; CDR3: CASSLGARGNQPQHF; DNA: TGTGCCAGCAGTTTAGGGGCTCGTGGGAATCAGCCCCAGCATTTT
D: TRBD2; size: few; J: TRBJ2-7; V: TRBV11-2; CDR3: CASSLEGTSGSYEQYF; DNA: TGTGCCAGCAGCCTTGAGGGGACTAGCGGGAGTTACGAGCAGTACTTC
D: TRBD1; size: NA; J: TRBJ2-1; V: TRBV10-1; CDR3: CASSWTGAEYNEQFF; DNA: TGCGCCAGCAGCTGGACAGGGGCCGAGTACAATGAGCAGTTCTTC
D: TRBD1; size: few; J: TRBJ1-1; V: TRBV6-4; CDR3: CASSPEKGGGYAFF; DNA: TGTGCCAGCAGTCCCGAGAAGGGAGGGGGCTACGCTTTCTTT
D: NA; size: NA; J: TRBJ2-7; V: TRBV21-1; CDR3: CASPPSYEQYF; DNA: TGTGCCAGCCCCCCGTCTTACGAGCAGTACTTC
D: NA; size: many; J: TRBJ2-7; V: TRBV6-5; CDR3: CASSYSETTANEQYF; DNA: TGTGCCAGCAGTTATTCGGAGACCACCGCCAACGAGCAGTACTTC
D: NA; size: many; J: TRBJ1-2; V: TRBV4-1; CDR3: CASSLGGGNYGYTF; DNA: TGCGCCAGCAGCCTAGGGGGGGGCAACTATGGCTACACCTTC
D: NA; size: many; J: TRBJ2-7; V: TRBV7-9; CDR3: CASSPRLGGEQYF; DNA: TGTGCCAGCAGCCCACGCTTGGGGGGCGAGCAGTACTTC
D: NA; size: many; J: TRBJ1-2; V: TRBV24-1; CDR3: CATSDAHSWSGYTF; DNA: TGTGCCACCAGTGATGCCCACAGTTGGAGTGGCTACACCTTC
D: TRBD2; size: few; J: TRBJ2-7; V: TRBV7-8; CDR3: CASSSGGGGRPRSYEQYF; DNA: TGTGCCAGCAGCTCGGGTGGCGGGGGGCGCCCTCGCTCCTACGAGCAGTACTTC